This T cell receptor (beta chain) appears in the sequencing data of a study of blood T cell repertoires in COVID-19. Study summary: Sites across the United States, Italy and Spain contributed samples from acute and convalescent COVID-19. In each case, the material was cDNA or gDNA derived from T cells, B-cell-depleted T cells, or PBMCs.

CDR3 length: 15 amino acids. Germline V gene sequence: CDR1 SGHRS, CDR2 YFSETQ. V was pared by 1 base and J by 8 bases, with 15 bases between. Under the authors' procedure: Reference gene primer amplification yielded estimated nucleated cell counts. Profiled with immunoSEQ multiplex PCR; TCRdb holds only in-frame clones, not every one. That table gives V, J and clone size, and the DNA gave D and trimming. This sample yields 150,000 to 170,000 clones, of which roughly 71% are seen a single time; 3.7% belongs to the top ten. The sequencing input was peripheral blood. The chain couples TRBV5-1 to TRBJ1-4; D may be TRBD1 (6 bases). This clonotype originated in a woman of 80 years or more with acute or convalescent COVID-19. The CDR3 nucleotides read TGCGCCAGCAGCTTGTCTGGGGGCAAGGAAGAAAAACTGTTTTTT. Translated, it gives CASSLSGGKEEKLFF.